One TCR beta chain is described in this entry. A few counts support this clone. The antigen it recognizes is unknown. The sample holds no much larger clone one base away, and base qualities are not on file. From the cysteine through the phenylalanine, the CDR3 covers 14 amino acids. Here the CDR3 DNA is all that survives: 42 bases in frame from base 1. From V the trimming removes 8 bases and from J it removes 7 bases, while the gene matches leave 8 bases of the junction unaccounted for. From the germline V gene (reference sequence), CDR1 is SEHNR and CDR2 is FQNEAQ. This specimen comes from a study of blood T cell repertoires in COVID-19 (dated by TCRdb to 2018 to 2020). Some background on the complete study: Samples from collaborators originated in the United States, Italy and Spain and spanned both the acute and convalescent phases of COVID-19. Nearly every sample came with metadata listing a de-identified subject ID, COVID-19 status, age in years and sex. The repertoires were released in a freely available public database meant as a resource for research on the immune response to SARS-CoV-2. The samples were drawn from the first 160 participants of the ongoing ImmuneRACE study and from 1,254 subjects provided by 6 global collaborators. The material from the prospective study consisted of cDNA or gDNA derived from T cells, B-cell-depleted T cells, or PBMCs. Where available, HLA class I and class II types were obtained from metadata supplied by the sample provider rather than from assay-based typing. Subjects who had been exposed to COVID-19, were actively infected with it, or had recovered from it provided the deeply sampled blood TCRbeta repertoires that made up the dataset.

The immunoSEQ Assay, a bias-controlled multiplex PCR, was used to amplify TCRbeta CDR3 regions from genomic DNA. On the authors' methods: Nucleated cell counts per sample were estimated from amplification of reference gene primers within the assay. To quantify the absolute abundance of each unique TCRbeta CDR3 rearrangement, sequence reads were collapsed and filtered. Productive Simpson clonality was computed per sample as the square root of Simpson's diversity index over productive rearrangements. Held by TCRdb, this immuneACCESS table contains in-frame sequences only and omits some clones. Under half of the omission traces to an unresolved V gene where checked; the cause of the rest is unknown. That table supplies the V and J calls and clone size; D and trimming were determined from the DNA. This sample is represented by about 120,000 clones; less than 90% of them were singletons. The top ten constitute 6.6% of the sample.

What the work shows at the level of the full study, not this receptor alone: Clinical and demographic metadata were provided uncurated, with the amount varying by source and participant.

Each collaborating institution followed its own protocols to collect whole blood in K2EDTA tubes. For TCRbeta analysis, collaborators shipped samples in one of three forms: frozen whole blood, isolated PBMCs, or DNA extracted from either of those sample types. The origin of this receptor is an elderly man with active or convalescent COVID-19. The sample was peripheral blood. The chain couples TRBV7-9 to TRBJ1-2; 12 junctional bases match TRBD1. The CDR3 reads CASQSGQGAGGYTF. DNA sequence: TGTGCCAGCCAATCGGGACAGGGGGCAGGTGGCTACACCTTC. The variable domain in full, with residues beyond the CDR3 obtained from the reference TRBV7-9 and TRBJ1-2 genes, is DTGVSQNPRHKITKRGQNVTFRCDPISEHNRLYWYRQTLGQGPEFLTYFQNEAQLEKSRLLSDRFSAERPKGSFSTLEIQRTEQGDSAMYLCASQSGQGAGGYTFGSGTRLTVV.